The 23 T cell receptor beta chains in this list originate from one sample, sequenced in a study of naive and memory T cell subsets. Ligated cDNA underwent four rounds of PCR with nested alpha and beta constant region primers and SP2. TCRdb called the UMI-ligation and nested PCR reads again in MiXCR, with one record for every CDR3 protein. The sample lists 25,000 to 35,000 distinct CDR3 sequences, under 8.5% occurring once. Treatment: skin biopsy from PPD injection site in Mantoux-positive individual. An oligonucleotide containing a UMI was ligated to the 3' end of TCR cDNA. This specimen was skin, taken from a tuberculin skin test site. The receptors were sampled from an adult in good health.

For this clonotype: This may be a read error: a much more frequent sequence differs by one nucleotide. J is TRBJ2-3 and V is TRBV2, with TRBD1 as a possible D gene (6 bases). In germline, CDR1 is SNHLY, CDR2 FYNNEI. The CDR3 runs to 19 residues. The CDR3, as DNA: TGTGCCAACAGTGAGACAGGCAATCCTAAAAAGACACGTACGGATACGCAGTATTTT. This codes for CANSETGNPKKTRTDTQYF.

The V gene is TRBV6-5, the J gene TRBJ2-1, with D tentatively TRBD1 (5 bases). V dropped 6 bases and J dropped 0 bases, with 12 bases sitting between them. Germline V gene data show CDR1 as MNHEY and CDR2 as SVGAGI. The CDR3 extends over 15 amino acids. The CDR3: CASRQGSGSYNEQFF. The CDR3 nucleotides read TGTGCCAGCAGGCAGGGATCGGGCTCCTACAATGAGCAGTTCTTC.

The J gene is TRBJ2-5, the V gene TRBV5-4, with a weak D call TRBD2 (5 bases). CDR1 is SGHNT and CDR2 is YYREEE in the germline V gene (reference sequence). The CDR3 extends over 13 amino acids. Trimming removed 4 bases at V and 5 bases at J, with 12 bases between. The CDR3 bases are TGTGCCAGCAGCCCCACGAGAGGGGAGACCCAGTACTTC. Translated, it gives CASSPTRGETQYF.

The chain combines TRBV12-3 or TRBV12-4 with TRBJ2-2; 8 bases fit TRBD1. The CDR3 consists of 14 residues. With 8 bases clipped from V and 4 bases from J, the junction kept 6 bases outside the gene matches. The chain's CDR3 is CASLGQGTTGELFF. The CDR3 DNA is TGTGCCAGCCTAGGACAGGGTACCACCGGGGAGCTGTTTTTT.

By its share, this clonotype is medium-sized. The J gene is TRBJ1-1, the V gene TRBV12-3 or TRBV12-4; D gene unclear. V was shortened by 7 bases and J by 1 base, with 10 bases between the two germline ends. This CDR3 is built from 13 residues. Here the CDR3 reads CASKRVGNTEAFF. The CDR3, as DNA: TGTGCCAGCAAACGTGTGGGGAACACTGAAGCTTTCTTT.

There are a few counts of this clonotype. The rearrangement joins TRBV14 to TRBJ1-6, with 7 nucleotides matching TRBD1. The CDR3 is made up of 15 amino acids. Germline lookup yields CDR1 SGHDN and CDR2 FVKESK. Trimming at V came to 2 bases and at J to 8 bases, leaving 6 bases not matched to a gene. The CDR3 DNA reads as TGTGCCAGCAGCCAATCAGACAGGGATTATTCACCCCTCCACTTT. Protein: CASSQSDRDYSPLHF. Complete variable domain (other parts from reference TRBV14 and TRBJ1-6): EAGVTQFPSHSVIEKGQTVTLRCDPISGHDNLYWYRRVMGKEIKFLLHFVKESKQDESGMPNNRFLAERTGGTYSTLKVQPAELEDSGVYFCASSQSDRDYSPLHFGNGTRLTVT.

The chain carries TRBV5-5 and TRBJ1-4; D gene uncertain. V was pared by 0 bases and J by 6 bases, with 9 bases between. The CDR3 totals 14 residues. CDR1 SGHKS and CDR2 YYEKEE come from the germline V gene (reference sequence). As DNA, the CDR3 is TGTGCCAGCAGCTTGGGAAGTCGCGATGAAAAACTGTTTTTT. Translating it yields CASSLGSRDEKLFF.

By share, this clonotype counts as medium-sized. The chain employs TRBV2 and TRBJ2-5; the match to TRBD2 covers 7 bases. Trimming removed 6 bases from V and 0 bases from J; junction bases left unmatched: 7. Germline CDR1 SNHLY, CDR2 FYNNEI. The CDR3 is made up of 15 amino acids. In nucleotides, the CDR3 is TGTGCCAGCAGAGGACTAGGGGCTTACCAAGAGACCCAGTACTTC. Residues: CASRGLGAYQETQYF.

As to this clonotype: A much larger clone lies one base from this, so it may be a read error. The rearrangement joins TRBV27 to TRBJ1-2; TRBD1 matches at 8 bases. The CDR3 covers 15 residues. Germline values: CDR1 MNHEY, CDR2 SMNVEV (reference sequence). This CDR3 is CASSLVSGGSNGDNF. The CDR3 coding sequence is TGTGCCAGCAGTTTAGTGTCAGGGGGCAGCAATGGCGACAACTTC.

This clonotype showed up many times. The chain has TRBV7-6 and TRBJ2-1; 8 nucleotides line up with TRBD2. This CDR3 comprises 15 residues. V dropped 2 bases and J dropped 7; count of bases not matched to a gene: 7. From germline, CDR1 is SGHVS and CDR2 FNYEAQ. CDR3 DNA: TGTGCCAGCAGCTTAACGGGGGGGCCTAGGAATGAGCAGTTCTTC. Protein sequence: CASSLTGGPRNEQFF.

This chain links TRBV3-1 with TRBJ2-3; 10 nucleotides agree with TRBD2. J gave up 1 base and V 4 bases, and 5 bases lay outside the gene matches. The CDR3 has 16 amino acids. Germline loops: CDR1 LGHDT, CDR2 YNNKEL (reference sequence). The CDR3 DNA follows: TGTGCCAGCAGCCTCGCTAGCGGGGGAGGCACAGATACGCAGTATTTT. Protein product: CASSLASGGGTDTQYF.

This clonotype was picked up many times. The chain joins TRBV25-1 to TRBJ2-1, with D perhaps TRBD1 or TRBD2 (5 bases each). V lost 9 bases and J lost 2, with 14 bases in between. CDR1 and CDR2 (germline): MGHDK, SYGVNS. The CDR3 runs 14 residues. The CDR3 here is CASGSGTPYNEQFF. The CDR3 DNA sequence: TGTGCCAGTGGGTCGGGGACCCCCTACAATGAGCAGTTCTTC.

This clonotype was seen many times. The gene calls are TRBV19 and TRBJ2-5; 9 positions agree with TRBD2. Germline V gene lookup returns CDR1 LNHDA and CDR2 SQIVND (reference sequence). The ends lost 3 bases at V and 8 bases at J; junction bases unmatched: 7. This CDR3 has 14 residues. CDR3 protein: CASSMTERGDTQYF. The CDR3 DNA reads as TGTGCCAGTAGTATGACGGAGCGGGGGGATACCCAGTACTTC.

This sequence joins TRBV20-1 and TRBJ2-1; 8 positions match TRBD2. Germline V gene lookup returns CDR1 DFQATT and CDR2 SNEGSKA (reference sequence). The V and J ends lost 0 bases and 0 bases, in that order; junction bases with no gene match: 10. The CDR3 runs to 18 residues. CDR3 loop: CSARDIRTSLSSYNEQFF. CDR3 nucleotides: TGCAGTGCTAGAGATATCCGGACTAGCCTGAGCTCCTACAATGAGCAGTTCTTC.

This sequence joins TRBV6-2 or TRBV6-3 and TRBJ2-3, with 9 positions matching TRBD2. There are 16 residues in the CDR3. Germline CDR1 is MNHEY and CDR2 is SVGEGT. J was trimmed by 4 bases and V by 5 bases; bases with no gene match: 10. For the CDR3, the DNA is TGTGCCAGCAGTCCTCCGGGACTAGCTAAGGCAGATACGCAGTATTTT. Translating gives CASSPPGLAKADTQYF.

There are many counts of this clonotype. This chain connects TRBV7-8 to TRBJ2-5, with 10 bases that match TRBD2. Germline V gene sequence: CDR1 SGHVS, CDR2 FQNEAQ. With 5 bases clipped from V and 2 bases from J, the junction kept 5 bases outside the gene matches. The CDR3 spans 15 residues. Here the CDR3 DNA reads TGTGCCAGCAGCCTAAGCGGGGGGGTACAAGAGACCCAGTACTTC. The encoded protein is CASSLSGGVQETQYF.

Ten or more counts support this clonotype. This chain's CDR3 is CASSPGLATGGQYF. CDR3 coding DNA: TGCGCCAGCAGCCCGGGACTAGCAACCGGTGGGCAGTACTTC. The rearrangement links TRBV4-1 to TRBJ2-7; 9 nucleotides align to TRBD2. CDR1 and CDR2 from the germline V gene are MGHRA and YSYEKL. The V gene end was trimmed by 4 bases and the J gene end by 9 bases; junction bases not matched to a gene: 10. The CDR3 has 14 residues.

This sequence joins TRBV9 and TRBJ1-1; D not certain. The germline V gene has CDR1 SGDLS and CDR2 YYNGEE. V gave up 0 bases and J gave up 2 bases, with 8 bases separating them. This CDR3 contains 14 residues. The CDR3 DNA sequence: TGTGCCAGCAGCGTAGATCAACGCAACACTGAAGCTTTCTTT. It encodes CASSVDQRNTEAFF.

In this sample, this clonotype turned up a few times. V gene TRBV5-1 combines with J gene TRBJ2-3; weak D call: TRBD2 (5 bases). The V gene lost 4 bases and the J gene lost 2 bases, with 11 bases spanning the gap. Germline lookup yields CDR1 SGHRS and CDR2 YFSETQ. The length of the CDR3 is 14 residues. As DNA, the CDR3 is TGCGCCAGCAGCCTCGGCGGGTTCACAGATACGCAGTATTTT. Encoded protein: CASSLGGFTDTQYF.

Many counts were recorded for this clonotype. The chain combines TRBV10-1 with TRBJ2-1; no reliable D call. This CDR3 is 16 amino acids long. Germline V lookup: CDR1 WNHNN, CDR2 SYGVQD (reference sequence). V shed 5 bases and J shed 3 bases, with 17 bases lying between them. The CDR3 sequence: CASSTEFRSLYNEQFF. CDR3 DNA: TGCGCCAGCAGTACCGAATTCCGATCCCTCTACAATGAGCAGTTCTTC.

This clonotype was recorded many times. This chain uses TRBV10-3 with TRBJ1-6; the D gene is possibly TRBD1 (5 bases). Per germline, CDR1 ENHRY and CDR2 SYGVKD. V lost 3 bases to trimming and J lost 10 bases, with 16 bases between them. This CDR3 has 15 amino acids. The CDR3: CAISEGDRRGSPLHF. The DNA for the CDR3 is TGTGCCATCAGTGAAGGGGACCGAAGAGGATCACCCCTCCACTTT.

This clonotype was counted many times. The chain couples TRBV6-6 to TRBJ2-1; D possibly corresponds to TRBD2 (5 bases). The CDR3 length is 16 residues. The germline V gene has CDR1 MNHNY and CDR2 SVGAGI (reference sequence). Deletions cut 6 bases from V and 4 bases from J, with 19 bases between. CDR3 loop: CASREKGTSGYNEQFF. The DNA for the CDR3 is TGTGCCAGCAGGGAGAAGGGAACTTCGGGGTACAATGAGCAGTTCTTC.

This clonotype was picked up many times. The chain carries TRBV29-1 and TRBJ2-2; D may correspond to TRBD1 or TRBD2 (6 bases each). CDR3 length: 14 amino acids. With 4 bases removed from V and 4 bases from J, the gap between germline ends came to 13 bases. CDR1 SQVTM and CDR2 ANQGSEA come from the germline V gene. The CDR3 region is CSVGGEGGTGELFF. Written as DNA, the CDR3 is TGCAGCGTTGGGGGCGAGGGGGGCACCGGGGAGCTGTTTTTT.